The TCR beta chain under discussion was sequenced for a study of CD8+ T cells in alopecia areata. Study outcomes and limitations: Relative to mice, TCR sharing across patients was less clear, a difference possibly HLA-related.

In germline, CDR1 is GTSNPN, CDR2 SVGIG (reference sequence). CDR3 length equals 14 residues. With 2 bases clipped from V and 1 base from J, the junction kept 3 bases outside the gene matches. The treatment here: oral pan-JAK inhibitor, 5-10 mg twice daily. This clone has more than one count but fewer than ten. No antigen is known for it. Investigators isolated RNA and reverse transcribed it into cDNA to act as the sequencing template. Profiling relied on immunoSEQ multiplex PCR, and the TCRdb table lists in-frame clones only, not all of them. In the table there are 110,000 or so clones, approximately 59% of which are singletons.

The input for sequencing was CD8+ T cells sorted from blood, taken at week 4, from a patient treated with tofacitinib. The TCR originated in a human donor with alopecia areata. V gene TRBV30 combines with J gene TRBJ1-1, with 8 bases identical to TRBD1. As DNA, the CDR3 is TGTGCCTGGAGTCCCGGGACAGGGAACACTGAAGCTTTCTTT. Its translation: CAWSPGTGNTEAFF.